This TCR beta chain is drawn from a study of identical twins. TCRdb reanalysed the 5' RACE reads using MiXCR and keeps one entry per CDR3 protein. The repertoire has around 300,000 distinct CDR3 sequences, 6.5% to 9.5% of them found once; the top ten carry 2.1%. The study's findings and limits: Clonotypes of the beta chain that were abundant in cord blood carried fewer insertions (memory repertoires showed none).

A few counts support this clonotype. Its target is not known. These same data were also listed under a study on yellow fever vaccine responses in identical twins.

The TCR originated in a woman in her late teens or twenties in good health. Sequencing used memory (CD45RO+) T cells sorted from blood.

Here the CDR3 DNA reads TGTGCCAGCAGCTTAATCGGGACTCCCCGTAACAATGAGCAGTTCTTC. Protein sequence: CASSLIGTPRNNEQFF. The chain links TRBV7-9 to TRBJ2-1; a weak D match, TRBD2 (6 bases). The CDR3 is made up of 16 amino acids. CDR1 is SEHNR and CDR2 is FQNEAQ in the germline V gene (reference sequence). V lost 2 bases, J lost 5 bases, and 16 bases lay in between.